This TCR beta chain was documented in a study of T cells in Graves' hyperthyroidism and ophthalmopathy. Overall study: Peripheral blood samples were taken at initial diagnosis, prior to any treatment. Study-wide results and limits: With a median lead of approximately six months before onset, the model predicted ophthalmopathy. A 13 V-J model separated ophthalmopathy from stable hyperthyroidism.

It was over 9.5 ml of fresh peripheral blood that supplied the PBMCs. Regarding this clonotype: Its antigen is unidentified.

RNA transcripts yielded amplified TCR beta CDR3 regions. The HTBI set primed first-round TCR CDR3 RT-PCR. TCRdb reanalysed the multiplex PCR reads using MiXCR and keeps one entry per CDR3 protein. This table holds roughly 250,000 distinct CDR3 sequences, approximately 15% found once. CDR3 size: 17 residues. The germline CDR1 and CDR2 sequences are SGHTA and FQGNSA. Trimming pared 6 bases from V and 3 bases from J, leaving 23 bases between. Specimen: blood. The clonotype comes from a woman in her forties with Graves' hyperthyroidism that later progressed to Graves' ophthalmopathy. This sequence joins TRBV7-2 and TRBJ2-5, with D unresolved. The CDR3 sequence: CASSAEIPDWGKETQYF. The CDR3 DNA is TGTGCCAGCAGTGCCGAGATTCCGGATTGGGGAAAAGAGACCCAGTACTTC.